This T cell receptor beta chain was identified during a study of T cell responses to AZD1222 COVID-19 vaccine. TCRdb's table, derived via immunoSEQ multiplex PCR, lists solely in-frame clones and lacks some. The sample shows some 120,000 clones, about 86% of them seen only once. There are 13 residues in the CDR3. Germline V CDR1 and CDR2: KGHDR, SFDVKD. The J segment lost 4 bases and the V segment lost 7 bases, leaving 6 bases of the junction unmatched. The chain employs TRBV24-1 and TRBJ2-7, with 7 bases matching TRBD1. This specimen consisted of peripheral blood, obtained 28 days after the second AZD1222 dose. The clonotype comes from an adult who received the AZD1222 COVID-19 vaccine. The CDR3 DNA reads TGTGCCACCAGGTCAGACAGGGATTACGAGCAGTACTTC. It specifies CATRSDRDYEQYF.